Included here is one T cell receptor (beta chain) sequence, with context. This sample stems from a study of shared clonotypes between healthy human individuals. CD45RO negativity and positive selection for CCR7 defined naive CD8 cells, a population that excluded terminally differentiated effector memory CD45RA+ cells. Some clones are missing from TCRdb's copy, which holds only in-frame ones; the method was immunoSEQ multiplex PCR. The sample carries about 800,000 clones, around 96% recorded once. This CDR3 contains 12 residues. Trimming shortened V by 4 bases and J by 4 bases, and 7 bases separated the two germline ends. Germline assignment: CDR1 SGDLS and CDR2 YYNGEE.

The sequenced sample consisted of naive CD8+ T cells sorted from blood. The sequence was collected from a man aged 30-40 years in good health. The V gene is TRBV9, the J gene TRBJ2-3; no clear D. The CDR3 spells CASSPPADTQYF. For the CDR3, the DNA is TGTGCCAGCAGCCCTCCGGCAGATACGCAGTATTTT.